The source of this T cell receptor beta chain is a study of CD8 T cells in ankylosing spondylitis. Whole-study results and caveats: A motif in TCR beta, a set of about 8 highly homologous variants, appeared characteristic of ankylosing spondylitis blood. Significantly higher representation of disease-linked clones was reported for matched ankylosing spondylitis synovial fluid. Disease-linked clones displayed a CD8+ phenotype and appeared relatively rarely in peripheral blood.

This clonotype has just a few counts. Its antigen is not identified. The V and J ends lost 4 bases and 8 bases, in that order; junction bases with no gene match: 8. This CDR3 region has 14 residues. Germline lookup yields CDR1 SGHRS and CDR2 YFSETQ. By quantitative 5'-RACE with molecular barcodes, the TCR beta libraries were made. One entry per CDR3 protein, called by TCRdb with MiXCR from the 5' RACE reads. The table includes about 440,000 distinct CDR3 sequences, about 15% detected once. The TCR was taken from a male donor with ankylosing spondylitis. The gene calls are TRBV5-1 and TRBJ1-3; 8 bases map to TRBD1. Sequenced: blood, either unsorted or a sorted T cell fraction (not recorded which). CDR3 residues: CASSRTGIEDTIYF. CDR3 nucleotide sequence: TGCGCCAGCAGCCGGACAGGGATCGAGGACACCATATATTTT.